These T cell receptor beta chains were read from a single sample in a study of T cell repertoires in cytomegalovirus infection. These receptors' antigens are unknown. In TCRdb, the reads were re-called with MiXCR into one record per CDR3 protein. The data show about half a million distinct CDR3 sequences, with about 33% seen just once and around a sixth held by the top ten. The source material was cultured PBMCs, sampled from culture after CMV antigen stimulation. The source is a human donor in good health (CMV status not recorded). Some clones in this sample may be carry-over from other donors' samples. CDR3s include the opening cysteine and the closing phenylalanine or tryptophan. D genes are given only for firm matches. Clone size is given for some rows only: seen once, a few or many times, or a class if the clone is expanded.

cdr3_nt: TGTGCCAGCAGTTCCCCGGGACAGACTATCTACAATGAGCAGTTCTTC
cdr3_aa: CASSSPGQTIYNEQFF
cdr3_length: 16
d_call: TRBD1
v_call: TRBV6-5
clone_size: few
j_call: TRBJ2-1

cdr3_nt: TGTGCCAGCAGTGAAGCGCGTGGGACTAGCGGAGGTAGCCAGTACTTC
cdr3_aa: CASSEARGTSGGSQYF
cdr3_length: 16
d_call: TRBD2
v_call: TRBV2
clone_size: NA
j_call: TRBJ2-5

cdr3_nt: TGTGCCAGTAGTGCCTCGGCGTTTGGTGGTTCACCCCTCCACTTT
cdr3_aa: CASSASAFGGSPLHF
cdr3_length: 15
d_call: NA
v_call: TRBV19
clone_size: once
j_call: TRBJ1-6

cdr3_nt: TGTGCCAGCAGGAGGGACGGGTACTACGAGCAGTACTTC
cdr3_aa: CASRRDGYYEQYF
cdr3_length: 13
d_call: NA
v_call: TRBV6-2/TRBV6-3
clone_size: NA
j_call: TRBJ2-7

cdr3_nt: TGTGCCAGTGTACAGACAGCCAAAAACATTCAGTACTTC
cdr3_aa: CASVQTAKNIQYF
cdr3_length: 13
d_call: NA
v_call: TRBV19
clone_size: few
j_call: TRBJ2-4

cdr3_nt: TGCAGTGCGACCATGGGGGCAGATACGCAGTATTTT
cdr3_aa: CSATMGADTQYF
cdr3_length: 12
d_call: NA
v_call: TRBV20-1
clone_size: NA
j_call: TRBJ2-3

cdr3_nt: TGCAGTGCTGTATTTGCAACTAATGAAAAACTGTTTTTT
cdr3_aa: CSAVFATNEKLFF
cdr3_length: 13
d_call: NA
v_call: TRBV20-1
clone_size: NA
j_call: TRBJ1-4

cdr3_nt: TGTGCTAGTGGTGATTCGACAGGGGCTCTGAACACTGAAGCTTTCTTT
cdr3_aa: CASGDSTGALNTEAFF
cdr3_length: 16
d_call: TRBD1
v_call: TRBV12-5
clone_size: few
j_call: TRBJ1-1

cdr3_nt: TGTGCCAGCAGCCCCCGGACATCTCTTTATAGCAATCAGCCCCAGCATTTT
cdr3_aa: CASSPRTSLYSNQPQHF
cdr3_length: 17
d_call: NA
v_call: TRBV7-2
clone_size: many
j_call: TRBJ1-5

cdr3_nt: TGTGCCAGCAGCTCCCTGGACAGGGCTAACACAGATACGCAGTATTTT
cdr3_aa: CASSSLDRANTDTQYF
cdr3_length: 16
d_call: TRBD1
v_call: TRBV7-9
clone_size: few
j_call: TRBJ2-3

cdr3_nt: TGTGCCAGCAGCGCCTGGGACGGGAACTATGGCTACACCTTC
cdr3_aa: CASSAWDGNYGYTF
cdr3_length: 14
d_call: NA
v_call: TRBV7-4
clone_size: NA
j_call: TRBJ1-2

cdr3_nt: TGTGCCAGCAGCCCCGGGACAGGGCTCTATGGCTACACCTTC
cdr3_aa: CASSPGTGLYGYTF
cdr3_length: 14
d_call: TRBD1
v_call: TRBV11-3
clone_size: many
j_call: TRBJ1-2

cdr3_nt: TGTGCCAGCAGCCAAGATTGGGGGCCGAGGCTTGGCTACACCTTC
cdr3_aa: CASSQDWGPRLGYTF
cdr3_length: 15
d_call: NA
v_call: TRBV14
clone_size: once
j_call: TRBJ1-2

cdr3_nt: TGTGCCAGCAGCCCCCCCCGGACCGGGAGAAGGGTAAATGAGCAGTTCTTC
cdr3_aa: CASSPPRTGRRVNEQFF
cdr3_length: 17
d_call: NA
v_call: TRBV11-1
clone_size: many
j_call: TRBJ2-1

cdr3_nt: TGTGCCAGCAGCTTGGGACTAGCGGGAGGGGGGGGAAGGAATGAGCAGTTCTTC
cdr3_aa: CASSLGLAGGGGRNEQFF
cdr3_length: 18
d_call: TRBD2
v_call: TRBV7-2
clone_size: many
j_call: TRBJ2-1

cdr3_nt: TGTGCCAGCAGTGAAAGATACACAGATACGCAGTATTTT
cdr3_aa: CASSERYTDTQYF
cdr3_length: 13
d_call: NA
v_call: TRBV2
clone_size: NA
j_call: TRBJ2-3

cdr3_nt: TGTGCCAGCAGGTTCAGGGATACCGGGGAGCTGTTTTTT
cdr3_aa: CASRFRDTGELFF
cdr3_length: 13
d_call: NA
v_call: TRBV7-2
clone_size: NA
j_call: TRBJ2-2